These T cell receptor beta chains were read from a single sample in a study of cytomegalovirus exposure and HLA in healthy donors. Assay used: immunoSEQ multiplex PCR; TCRdb lists only in-frame clones, some missing. The table records fewer than 250,000 clones, approximately 78% of them present only once. Input material: PBMCs. The receptors shown here come from a male donor in good health and CMV-seronegative. The CDR3 runs from the conserved cysteine through the conserved F or W. The D gene is left open where the match is weak. Clone size, where shown, is once, few, many, or a class for clones that have expanded.

V gene: TRBV6-5; J gene: TRBJ2-5; D gene: .; clone size: once; CDR3 protein: CASNKYQETQYF; CDR3 DNA: TGTGCCAGCAACAAGTACCAAGAGACCCAGTACTTC
V gene: TRBV28; J gene: TRBJ2-3; D gene: TRBD1; clone size: .; CDR3 protein: CATSQGAHTDTQYF; CDR3 DNA: TGTGCCACCTCCCAGGGGGCACACACAGATACGCAGTATTTT
V gene: TRBV7-6; J gene: TRBJ1-6; D gene: TRBD1; clone size: .; CDR3 protein: CASSLKPGQNSPLHF; CDR3 DNA: TGTGCCAGCAGCCTAAAACCGGGACAGAATTCACCCCTCCACTTT
V gene: TRBV5-1; J gene: TRBJ2-3; D gene: TRBD2; clone size: .; CDR3 protein: CASSARLAGVGGSTDTQYF; CDR3 DNA: TGCGCCAGCAGCGCGCGACTAGCGGGAGTGGGGGGGTCCACAGATACGCAGTATTTT
V gene: TRBV27; J gene: TRBJ1-1; D gene: TRBD1; clone size: .; CDR3 protein: CASSFHRGVNTEAFF; CDR3 DNA: TGTGCCAGCAGTTTCCACAGGGGGGTGAACACTGAAGCTTTCTTT
V gene: TRBV10-1; J gene: TRBJ2-5; D gene: .; clone size: few; CDR3 protein: CASSESGGGETQYF; CDR3 DNA: TGCGCCAGCAGTGAGTCAGGCGGAGGGGAGACCCAGTACTTC
V gene: TRBV11-2; J gene: TRBJ2-7; D gene: .; clone size: once; CDR3 protein: CASSLVASDEQYF; CDR3 DNA: TGTGCCAGCAGCTTAGTAGCTAGCGACGAGCAGTACTTC
V gene: TRBV7-8; J gene: TRBJ2-3; D gene: .; clone size: .; CDR3 protein: CASSPHNPTGNTQYF; CDR3 DNA: TGTGCCAGCAGCCCGCACAACCCTACAGGGAATACGCAGTATTTT
V gene: TRBV18; J gene: TRBJ1-1; D gene: .; clone size: once; CDR3 protein: CATKDGQNTEAFF; CDR3 DNA: TGTGCCACTAAGGACGGACAGAACACTGAAGCTTTCTTT
V gene: TRBV5-1; J gene: TRBJ2-7; D gene: TRBD1; clone size: .; CDR3 protein: CASSWGTGAVEQYF; CDR3 DNA: TGCGCCAGCAGTTGGGGGACAGGGGCAGTCGAGCAGTACTTC
V gene: TRBV10-3; J gene: TRBJ2-7; D gene: .; clone size: once; CDR3 protein: CAISEGTNYEQYF; CDR3 DNA: TGTGCCATCAGTGAAGGTACTAACTACGAGCAGTACTTC
V gene: TRBV19; J gene: TRBJ1-1; D gene: .; clone size: .; CDR3 protein: CASTPGIGNTEAFF; CDR3 DNA: TGTGCCAGTACCCCCGGGATCGGGAACACTGAAGCTTTCTTT
V gene: TRBV14; J gene: TRBJ2-3; D gene: .; clone size: once; CDR3 protein: CASSQDLVRDTDTQYF; CDR3 DNA: TGTGCCAGCAGCCAAGATTTGGTCCGGGACACAGATACGCAGTATTTT
V gene: TRBV5-1; J gene: TRBJ2-7; D gene: TRBD2; clone size: .; CDR3 protein: CASSLSGRAYEQYF; CDR3 DNA: TGCGCCAGCAGCTTGAGCGGGAGAGCCTACGAGCAGTACTTC
V gene: TRBV19; J gene: TRBJ2-3; D gene: .; clone size: .; CDR3 protein: CASSTSSTDTQYF; CDR3 DNA: TGTGCCAGTAGTACCTCGAGCACAGATACGCAGTATTTT
V gene: TRBV27; J gene: TRBJ2-2; D gene: TRBD1; clone size: .; CDR3 protein: CASSYPQGAGGELFF; CDR3 DNA: TGTGCCAGCAGTTACCCACAGGGGGCTGGAGGGGAGCTGTTTTTT
V gene: TRBV7-6; J gene: TRBJ2-3; D gene: TRBD2; clone size: .; CDR3 protein: CASSLRAGGSTDTQYF; CDR3 DNA: TGTGCCAGCAGCTTAAGAGCGGGAGGCTCGACAGATACGCAGTATTTT
V gene: TRBV19; J gene: TRBJ1-3; D gene: TRBD1; clone size: .; CDR3 protein: CASSSTGTNTIYF; CDR3 DNA: TGTGCCAGTAGTTCGACAGGGACAAACACCATATATTTT
V gene: TRBV7-9; J gene: TRBJ2-2; D gene: .; clone size: .; CDR3 protein: CASSLRRAPGGELFF; CDR3 DNA: TGTGCCAGCAGCTTAAGGAGGGCCCCAGGCGGGGAGCTGTTTTTT
V gene: TRBV7-8; J gene: TRBJ2-7; D gene: TRBD2; clone size: .; CDR3 protein: CASSLGLASSVYEQYF; CDR3 DNA: TGTGCCAGCAGCTTAGGACTAGCGAGTTCTGTCTACGAGCAGTACTTC
V gene: TRBV5-5; J gene: TRBJ2-7; D gene: TRBD2; clone size: .; CDR3 protein: CASSLEPAGGREQYF; CDR3 DNA: TGTGCCAGCAGCTTGGAACCAGCGGGAGGACGGGAGCAGTACTTC
V gene: TRBV7-8; J gene: TRBJ1-2; D gene: TRBD1; clone size: .; CDR3 protein: CASSGYRGPGGYGYTF; CDR3 DNA: TGTGCCAGCAGCGGATACAGGGGGCCGGGGGGCTATGGCTACACCTTC
V gene: TRBV29-1; J gene: TRBJ2-2; D gene: TRBD1; clone size: .; CDR3 protein: CSVDSGGNTGELFF; CDR3 DNA: TGCAGCGTTGATTCAGGGGGCAACACCGGGGAGCTGTTTTTT
V gene: TRBV30; J gene: TRBJ2-7; D gene: .; clone size: .; CDR3 protein: CAWSCPWSSPSYEQYF; CDR3 DNA: TGTGCCTGGAGCTGCCCCTGGAGTTCCCCATCCTACGAGCAGTACTTC
V gene: TRBV9; J gene: TRBJ2-2; D gene: .; clone size: .; CDR3 protein: CASSPRGTGELFF; CDR3 DNA: TGTGCCAGCAGCCCTCGCGGCACCGGGGAGCTGTTTTTT
V gene: TRBV5-6; J gene: TRBJ1-1; D gene: .; clone size: .; CDR3 protein: CASSSRHHRYRNTEAFF; CDR3 DNA: TGTGCCAGCAGCTCCCGGCACCATAGATACAGAAACACTGAAGCTTTCTTT
V gene: TRBV10-3; J gene: TRBJ2-7; D gene: TRBD1; clone size: .; CDR3 protein: CAISDLLGGNEQYF; CDR3 DNA: TGTGCCATCAGTGACCTACTAGGGGGCAACGAGCAGTACTTC
V gene: TRBV19; J gene: TRBJ2-3; D gene: .; clone size: .; CDR3 protein: CASSAFSIDTQYF; CDR3 DNA: TGTGCCAGTAGTGCCTTTAGTATAGATACGCAGTATTTT
V gene: TRBV5-6; J gene: TRBJ2-2; D gene: .; clone size: .; CDR3 protein: CASSLGGASTGELFF; CDR3 DNA: TGTGCCAGCAGCTTAGGGGGGGCGAGTACCGGGGAGCTGTTTTTT
V gene: TRBV5-6; J gene: TRBJ2-7; D gene: TRBD1; clone size: few; CDR3 protein: CASSTLGQASYEQYF; CDR3 DNA: TGTGCCAGCAGCACTTTAGGACAGGCCTCCTACGAGCAGTACTTC
V gene: TRBV5-1; J gene: TRBJ2-7; D gene: TRBD1; clone size: .; CDR3 protein: CASSPIPDREYEQYF; CDR3 DNA: TGCGCCAGCAGCCCCATCCCGGACAGGGAATACGAGCAGTACTTC
V gene: TRBV5-4; J gene: TRBJ2-7; D gene: TRBD1; clone size: .; CDR3 protein: CASSLIGGGEQYF; CDR3 DNA: TGTGCCAGCAGCTTGATAGGGGGCGGGGAGCAGTACTTC
V gene: TRBV10-2; J gene: TRBJ1-5; D gene: .; clone size: .; CDR3 protein: CASRDQGQPQHF; CDR3 DNA: TGCGCCAGCAGAGATCAGGGTCAGCCCCAGCATTTT
V gene: TRBV5-1; J gene: TRBJ2-1; D gene: .; clone size: .; CDR3 protein: CASSLGEGPYNEQFF; CDR3 DNA: TGCGCCAGCAGCTTGGGCGAGGGCCCCTACAATGAGCAGTTCTTC
V gene: TRBV15; J gene: TRBJ2-7; D gene: .; clone size: .; CDR3 protein: CATSRAGVEQYF; CDR3 DNA: TGTGCCACCAGCAGAGCAGGGGTCGAGCAGTACTTC
V gene: TRBV2; J gene: TRBJ1-2; D gene: TRBD1; clone size: .; CDR3 protein: CASSGDRANYGYTF; CDR3 DNA: TGTGCCAGCAGTGGGGACAGGGCAAACTATGGCTACACCTTC
V gene: TRBV28; J gene: TRBJ1-2; D gene: TRBD1; clone size: .; CDR3 protein: CASSPRQGGYGYTF; CDR3 DNA: TGTGCCAGCAGTCCCCGTCAGGGGGGTTATGGCTACACCTTC
V gene: TRBV4-1; J gene: TRBJ2-7; D gene: .; clone size: .; CDR3 protein: CASSQDSRQSTYEQYF; CDR3 DNA: TGCGCCAGCAGCCAAGATTCGCGACAGAGCACCTACGAGCAGTACTTC
V gene: TRBV6-4; J gene: TRBJ1-1; D gene: .; clone size: .; CDR3 protein: CATPGGPEAFF; CDR3 DNA: TGTGCCACTCCGGGGGGACCTGAAGCTTTCTTT
V gene: TRBV23-1; J gene: TRBJ1-1; D gene: .; clone size: .; CDR3 protein: CASSHNGEGIGGVGTEAFF; CDR3 DNA: TGCGCCAGCAGCCACAATGGGGAGGGTATCGGAGGGGTAGGCACTGAAGCTTTCTTT
V gene: TRBV19; J gene: TRBJ1-1; D gene: .; clone size: few; CDR3 protein: CASRRPNTEAFF; CDR3 DNA: TGTGCCAGTAGGAGGCCAAACACTGAAGCTTTCTTT
V gene: TRBV15; J gene: TRBJ2-5; D gene: .; clone size: once; CDR3 protein: CATSDRGGTQYF; CDR3 DNA: TGTGCCACCAGCGACCGCGGCGGGACCCAGTACTTC
V gene: TRBV29-1; J gene: TRBJ1-4; D gene: .; clone size: .; CDR3 protein: CSARTGSPGATNEKLFF; CDR3 DNA: TGCAGCGCCAGGACGGGATCTCCCGGGGCAACTAATGAAAAACTGTTTTTT